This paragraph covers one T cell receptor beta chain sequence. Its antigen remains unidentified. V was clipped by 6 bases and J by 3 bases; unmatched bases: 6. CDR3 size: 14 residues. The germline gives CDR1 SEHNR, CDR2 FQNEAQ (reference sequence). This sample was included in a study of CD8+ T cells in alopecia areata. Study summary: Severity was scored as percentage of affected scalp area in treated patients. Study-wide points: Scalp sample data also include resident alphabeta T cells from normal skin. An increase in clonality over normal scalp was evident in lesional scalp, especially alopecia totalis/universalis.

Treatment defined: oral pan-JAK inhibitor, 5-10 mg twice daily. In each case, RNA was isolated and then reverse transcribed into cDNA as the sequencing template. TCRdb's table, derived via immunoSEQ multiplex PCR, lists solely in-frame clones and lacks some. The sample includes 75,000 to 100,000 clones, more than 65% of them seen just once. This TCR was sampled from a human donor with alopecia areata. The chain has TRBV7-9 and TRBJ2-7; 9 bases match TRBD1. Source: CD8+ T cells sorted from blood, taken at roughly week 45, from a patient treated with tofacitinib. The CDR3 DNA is TGTGCCAGCAGTCGCGGGGACAGGGACTACGAGCAGTACTTC. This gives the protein CASSRGDRDYEQYF.